Presented here are 3 T cell receptor beta chains from one specimen sequenced in a study of CD8+CD57+ T cells in acquired aplastic anemia. For sequencing, patients were chosen who had shown expansion of CD8+CD57+ cells by flow cytometry. TCR beta VDJ and CDR3 were profiled, and genomic DNA was the template. Each CDR3 protein gets one entry after TCRdb re-called the reads with MiXCR. Of about 180,000 distinct CDR3 sequences listed, approximately 48% are singletons. Sequenced input: sorted CD4+, CD8+, or CD8+CD57+ T cells (not recorded which) from PBMCs. These receptors were collected from a human donor with aplastic anemia.

This clonotype turned up a few times. CDR3 coding DNA: TGTGCCAGCAGCTCCACCACGGGGGCCCTTATTGTTGGCTACACCTTC. It is translated as CASSSTTGALIVGYTF. This chain links TRBV11-1 with TRBJ1-2; D may be TRBD1 (6 bases). Between the trimmed V and J ends, which lost 4 bases and 7 bases, there was a span of 22 bases. Germline V gene sequence: CDR1 SGHAT, CDR2 FQDESV (reference sequence). The CDR3 is 16 amino acids.

The genes are TRBV19 and TRBJ1-2, with 7 bases aligning to TRBD1. Trimming cost V 7 bases and J 2 bases; bases outside gene matches: 7. Germline V CDR1 and CDR2: LNHDA, SQIVND (reference sequence). This CDR3 spans 14 amino acids. The DNA of the CDR3 is TGTGCCAGTAAGACGACAGGGCCAAACTATGGCTACACCTTC. Its translation: CASKTTGPNYGYTF. The complete variable domain, with remaining parts taken from reference TRBV19 and TRBJ1-2, reads DGGITQSPKYLFRKEGQNVTLSCEQNLNHDAMYWYRQDPGQGLRLIYYSQIVNDFQKGDIAEGYSVSREKKESFPLTVTSAQKNPTAFYLCASKTTGPNYGYTFGSGTRLTVV.

This clonotype was seen repeatedly, ten times or more. The genes are TRBV15 and TRBJ2-2; TRBD1 matches 10 bases. Germline V gene lookup returns CDR1 LNHNV and CDR2 YYDKDF (reference sequence). There are 13 residues in the CDR3. Trimming took 7 bases from V and 6 from J; bases not matched to a gene: 2. The CDR3 region is CATTGQGAGELFF. The CDR3 bases are TGTGCCACCACTGGACAGGGGGCCGGGGAGCTGTTTTTT.